The text below deals with one TCR beta chain. Its antigen is unidentified. This specimen belongs to a study of graft-versus-host responses after intestinal transplantation. Whole-study context: Tacrolimus and steroids were given for around three years to all recipients after anti-thymocyte globulin induction.

Germline V gene sequence: CDR1 ENHRY, CDR2 SYGVKD. This CDR3 is built from 14 residues. Trimming stripped 4 bases from V and 3 bases from J, with 12 bases between. Clones were read by immunoSEQ multiplex PCR, and TCRdb kept only the in-frame ones, dropping some. This sample has 35,000 to 45,000 clones, with 90% to 95% found just once. Study results and limitations: GvH clones detected in recipient marrow included some appearing first in ileum or blood.

The input for sequencing was unstimulated CD8+ T cells sorted from spleen or lymph node cells, taken before transplant. The rearrangement uses TRBV10-3 and TRBJ1-1, with a possible D match to TRBD1 (5 bases). This clonotype was obtained from a human donor who was the organ donor for an intestinal transplant. The CDR3 nucleotides read TGTGCCATCAGTGGGAGGGCGGGGGACACTGAAGCTTTCTTT. Translated, it gives CAISGRAGDTEAFF.